What follows are 31 T cell receptor beta chains derived from one specimen sequenced in a study of T cells in Graves' hyperthyroidism and ophthalmopathy. Amplification of TCR beta CDR3 regions was performed using RNA transcripts as template. The TCR CDR3 first-round RT-PCR relied on the HTBI primer set. Each CDR3 protein gets one entry after TCRdb re-called the multiplex PCR reads with MiXCR. The sample carries around 340,000 distinct CDR3 sequences, 15% to 20% recorded once. Sequencing was carried out using blood. The receptors originated from a woman aged 40 to 50 with Graves' ophthalmopathy.

With regard to this clonotype: The junction departs from germline at one end; a sequencing error may be responsible. V usage is TRBV20-1 and J usage is TRBJ2-6; D is possibly TRBD1 (5 bases). In germline, CDR1 is DFQATT, CDR2 SNEGSKA (reference sequence). This CDR3 region has 17 residues. The CDR3 sequence is CSARDHADTSGANVLIF. In DNA form, the CDR3 reads TGCAGTGCTAGAGATCATGCGGATACCTCTGGGGCCAACGTCCTGATTTTC.

There are many counts of this clonotype. The chain couples TRBV30 to TRBJ2-7, with D perhaps matching TRBD2 (6 bases). There are 13 residues in the CDR3. Trimming shortened V by 1 base and J by 1 base, and 8 bases separated the two germline ends. CDR1 is GTSNPN and CDR2 is SVGIG in the germline V gene (reference sequence). Here the CDR3 reads CAWSGAGSYEQYF. The DNA for the CDR3 is TGTGCCTGGAGTGGGGCGGGGTCCTACGAGCAGTACTTC.

This clonotype was counted ten times or more. The genes are TRBV7-9 and TRBJ1-1; no reliable D call. V lost 3 bases and J 8 bases, leaving 13 bases between the germline ends. Germline CDR1 reads SEHNR; CDR2 reads FQNEAQ (reference sequence). This CDR3 is 13 amino acids long. This CDR3 is CASSFVRPREAFF. In DNA form, the CDR3 reads TGTGCCAGCAGCTTCGTCAGGCCCCGAGAAGCTTTCTTT.

This clonotype occurred many times. It may be a read error: a sequence one base away is much more abundant. The rearrangement joins TRBV12-3 or TRBV12-4 to TRBJ2-2; TRBD1 aligns across 8 bases. The CDR3 runs 15 residues. The CDR3 nucleotides read TGTGCCAGCATTAAGCAGGGGGCGAACACCGGGGGGCTGTTTTTT. This gives the protein CASIKQGANTGGLFF.

At least ten counts were recorded for this clonotype. The CDR3 region is CASSIRVNTEAFF. DNA for the CDR3: TGTGCCAGTAGTATCCGGGTAAACACTGAAGCTTTCTTT. The V and J genes are TRBV19 and TRBJ1-1, with no clear D. The CDR3 length is 13 residues. V shed 3 bases and J shed 2 bases, with 7 bases lying between them. The germline gives CDR1 LNHDA, CDR2 SQIVND (reference sequence).

This clonotype was observed many times. The rearrangement uses TRBV12-3 or TRBV12-4 and TRBJ1-3; D is possibly TRBD1 (6 bases). CDR3 size: 15 residues. The V gene lost 10 bases and the J gene lost 2 bases, with 18 bases spanning the gap. The CDR3 DNA sequence: TGTGCCACCATGTCAACGGGGGCGGCTGGAAACACCATATATTTT. Residues: CATMSTGAAGNTIYF.

This clonotype was observed at least ten times. Written as DNA, the CDR3 is TGTGCCAGCAGACGACAGGCCTACGAGCAGTACTTC. It is translated as CASRRQAYEQYF. The rearrangement uses TRBV6-2 or TRBV6-3 and TRBJ2-7; TRBD1 is a possible D gene (6 bases). Germline V gene lookup returns CDR1 MNHEY and CDR2 SVGEGT. The CDR3 is made up of 12 amino acids. V gave up 6 bases and J gave up 2 bases, with 8 bases separating them.

This clonotype was seen many times. The rearrangement joins TRBV5-1 to TRBJ2-2; D possibly matches TRBD1 or TRBD2 (5 bases each). Germline CDR1 is SGHRS and CDR2 is YFSETQ. Trimming took off 4 bases at V and 6 bases at J, with 10 bases between the two ends. The CDR3 is made up of 13 amino acids. This CDR3 is CASSLAQAGELFF. The DNA of the CDR3 is TGCGCCAGCAGCCTAGCACAGGCCGGGGAGCTGTTTTTT.

At least ten counts were recorded for this clonotype. The rearrangement uses TRBV20-1 and TRBJ2-7; D gene ambiguous. CDR3 length: 14 amino acids. CDR1 and CDR2 from the germline V gene are DFQATT and SNEGSKA (reference sequence). The V and J ends lost 4 bases and 4 bases respectively, with 17 bases between them. The CDR3, as DNA: TGCAGTGCTAAGAGGTCGAGGTTGGAGTACGAGCAGTACTTC. It encodes CSAKRSRLEYEQYF.

This rearrangement joins TRBV3-1 to TRBJ1-1; 7 bases agree with TRBD1. Germline CDR1 and CDR2: LGHDT and YNNKEL (reference sequence). CDR3 size: 15 residues. Germline trimming cut 0 bases from V and 6 bases from J; bases unmatched to any gene: 7. The CDR3 DNA is TGTGCCAGCAGCCAAGACCCTACAGGGGAGGCTGAAGCTTTCTTT. Its translation is CASSQDPTGEAEAFF.

This clonotype was recorded many times. The genes are TRBV28 and TRBJ2-2; 10 bases are shared with TRBD2. The J segment lost 5 bases and the V segment lost 3 bases, leaving 9 bases of the junction unmatched. This CDR3 comprises 17 residues. The germline V gene encodes CDR1 MDHEN and CDR2 SYDVKM. CDR3: CASSFPDGTSDTGELFF. The CDR3 bases are TGTGCCAGCAGTTTTCCCGACGGGACTAGCGATACCGGGGAGCTGTTTTTT.

In its sample, this clonotype was seen many times. V gene TRBV28 combines with J gene TRBJ2-7; 13 bases line up with TRBD2. The CDR3 contains 12 residues. CDR1 MDHEN and CDR2 SYDVKM come from the germline V gene. J lost 13 bases, V lost 4 bases, and 4 bases had no gene match. CDR3 loop: CASSSGTSGTYF. CDR3 nucleotide sequence: TGTGCCAGCAGTTCTGGGACTAGCGGGACCTACTTC. Full variable domain (rest looked up from reference TRBV28 and TRBJ2-7): DVKVTQSSRYLVKRTGEKVFLECVQDMDHENMFWYRQDPGLGLRLIYFSYDVKMKEKGDIPEGYSVSREKKERFSLILESASTNQTSMYLCASSSGTSGTYFGPGTRLTVT.

The rearrangement uses TRBV7-2 and TRBJ1-2; the D is unclear. Germline CDR1 reads SGHTA; CDR2 reads FQGNSA. Trimming left V 5 bases short and J 7 bases short, with 11 bases between. There are 12 residues in the CDR3. The CDR3 sequence is CASSPTPGGYTF. The CDR3 DNA reads TGTGCCAGCAGCCCAACCCCTGGTGGCTACACCTTC.

For this clonotype: A read error is likely, as this CDR3 ends without the conserved phenylalanine or tryptophan. This rearrangement joins TRBV5-1 to TRBJ2-2, with a tentative D call TRBD1 (5 bases). There are 14 residues in the CDR3. Germline V CDR1 and CDR2: SGHRS, YFSETQ. CDR3 nucleotides: TGCGCCAGCAGCTTGGGGGGCCAGACCGCGGAGCTGTTTCTT. This gives the protein CASSLGGQTAELFL.

This clonotype showed up many times. The J gene is TRBJ2-7, the V gene TRBV6-5; TRBD1 aligns across 9 bases. The CDR3 has 15 amino acids. V shed 6 bases and J 6 bases; nucleotides not matched to a gene: 12. Looked up from germline, CDR1 is MNHEY and CDR2 is SVGAGI. The CDR3 region is CASSPTVATGGEQYF. In DNA form, the CDR3 reads TGTGCCAGCAGCCCTACGGTCGCGACAGGGGGCGAGCAGTACTTC.

The CDR3 sequence: CASGSSGRHGYTF. CDR3 nucleotides: TGTGCTAGTGGTTCCTCCGGGCGACATGGCTACACCTTC. The chain combines TRBV12-5 with TRBJ1-2; D remains unclear. V lost 4 bases, J lost 6 bases, and 12 bases lay in between. CDR3 length: 13 amino acids. Per germline, CDR1 LGHNT and CDR2 FRNRAP.

Many counts were recorded for this clonotype. The rearrangement links TRBV29-1 to TRBJ2-7, with D possibly being TRBD2 (5 bases). Germline V gene data show CDR1 as SQVTM and CDR2 as ANQGSEA. V lost 6 bases to trimming and J lost 7 bases, with 13 bases between them. The CDR3 has 11 residues. CDR3 DNA sequence: TGCAGCGTCGGGGAACGACTTGAGCAGTACTTC. Protein sequence: CSVGERLEQYF.

This clonotype was detected many times. Since a much larger clone is just one base distant, this may be a read error. V is TRBV7-8 and J is TRBJ1-2; 7 positions match TRBD1. CDR1 is SGHVS and CDR2 is FQNEAQ in the germline V gene. The CDR3 spans 13 residues. Losses at the gene ends were 5 bases for V and 3 bases for J; bases not matched to a gene: 3. CDR3 sequence: CASSNRGDYGYTF. The CDR3 DNA reads TGTGCCAGCAGCAACAGGGGTGACTATGGCTACACCTTC.

This clonotype came up a few times. The junction shows a germline mismatch at one end, possibly a read error. This chain connects TRBV6-1 to TRBJ1-2; D ambiguous. This CDR3 is built from 8 residues. Germline V gene lookup returns CDR1 MNHNS and CDR2 SASEGT. The CDR3 loop reads CASRNGSF. DNA of the CDR3: TGTGCCAGCAGGAACGGCTCTTTC.

The sample holds many counts of this clonotype. The V call is TRBV11-2, the J call TRBJ2-5; 7 nucleotides line up with TRBD1. Germline V gene data show CDR1 as SGHAT and CDR2 as FQNNGV. The CDR3 contains 14 residues. The ends lost 4 bases at V and 1 base at J; junction bases unmatched: 3. CDR3 residues: CASSSRQGQETQYF. Here the CDR3 DNA reads TGTGCCAGCAGCTCCCGACAGGGCCAAGAGACCCAGTACTTC.

At least ten counts were recorded for this clonotype. V and J are TRBV11-1 and TRBJ2-2; 10 positions match TRBD1. The CDR3 is 18 residues long. V trimming: 4 bases; J trimming: 4 bases; junction bases outside the gene matches: 12. In germline, CDR1 is SGHAT, CDR2 FQDESV (reference sequence). CDR3 sequence reads: CASSSLNLRTGGTGELFF. In DNA form, the CDR3 reads TGTGCCAGCAGCTCTCTAAACCTACGGACAGGGGGCACCGGGGAGCTGTTTTTT.

This clonotype was seen ten or more times. The rearrangement links TRBV15 to TRBJ2-7; 11 bases agree with TRBD2. The CDR3 has 15 amino acids. Germline V gives CDR1 LNHNV, CDR2 YYDKDF (reference sequence). Losses at the gene ends were 4 bases for V and 7 bases for J; bases not matched to a gene: 9. CDR3 sequence (DNA): TGTGCCACCAGCATTCGGACTAGCGGGCCCCTGGAGCAGTACTTC. Translated, it gives CATSIRTSGPLEQYF.

At least ten counts were recorded for this clonotype. The V and J genes are TRBV6-2 or TRBV6-3 and TRBJ2-7; D gene unclear. The V and J ends lost 6 bases and 4 bases respectively, with 13 bases between them. CDR3 length: 13 amino acids. The germline gives CDR1 MNHEY, CDR2 SVGEGT. CDR3 DNA sequence: TGTGCCAGCAGAGTCGCCTTAACTTACGAGCAGTACTTC. Translated, it gives CASRVALTYEQYF.

Comment on this clonotype: A read error is possible here, since a much larger clone lies one base away. The rearrangement links TRBV6-2 or TRBV6-3 to TRBJ2-7; possibly TRBD2 for D (6 bases). Looked up from germline, CDR1 is MNHEY and CDR2 is SVGEGT. This CDR3 spans 10 amino acids. The V end was cut by 7 bases, the J end by 11 bases, with 12 bases between. The CDR3 here is CASITGVKYF. The DNA for the CDR3 is TGTGCCAGCATTACGGGGGTGAAGTACTTC.

At least ten counts were recorded for this clonotype. The chain combines TRBV15 with TRBJ2-7; no reliable D call. The CDR3 totals 13 residues. Germline loops: CDR1 LNHNV, CDR2 YYDKDF (reference sequence). The V end lost 0 bases, the J end lost 0 bases, and 3 bases lay between the germline ends. The CDR3 region is CATSREFSYEQYF. CDR3 coding DNA: TGTGCCACCAGCAGAGAATTCTCCTACGAGCAGTACTTC.

The chain joins TRBV6-1 to TRBJ2-5; D is possibly TRBD2 (6 bases). The CDR3 totals 14 residues. V gave up 6 bases and J gave up 4 bases, with 15 bases separating them. Germline CDR1 is MNHNS and CDR2 is SASEGT. The DNA for the CDR3 is TGTGCCAGCAGCCGCGGGGATCGGGGAGAGACCCAGTACTTC. This encodes CASSRGDRGETQYF.

This rearrangement joins TRBV28 to TRBJ2-5, with D possibly matching TRBD2 (5 bases). Germline CDR1 MDHEN, CDR2 SYDVKM. Trimming removed 7 bases from V and 2 bases from J, with 17 bases in between. The CDR3 totals 15 residues. In DNA, the CDR3 is TGTGCCAGCACCAACGCCCGGACTCCGCAAGAGACCCAGTACTTC. Translating gives CASTNARTPQETQYF. Using reference TRBV28 and TRBJ2-5 for the parts outside the CDR3, the full variable domain is DVKVTQSSRYLVKRTGEKVFLECVQDMDHENMFWYRQDPGLGLRLIYFSYDVKMKEKGDIPEGYSVSREKKERFSLILESASTNQTSMYLCASTNARTPQETQYFGPGTRLLVL.

For this clonotype: The junction departs from the called germline gene at one end, perhaps through a read error. The chain is built from TRBV27 and TRBJ1-2; D uncertain. This CDR3 contains 14 residues. Germline V gene sequence: CDR1 MNHEY, CDR2 SMNVEV (reference sequence). The CDR3 is CASSSVVGVSGYIF. DNA for the CDR3: TGTGCCAGCAGTTCCGTGGTGGGTGTAAGCGGCTACATCTTC.

This clonotype has ten or more counts. The chain has TRBV19 and TRBJ2-7, with D perhaps given as TRBD1 or TRBD2 (7 bases each). CDR3 length equals 13 residues. Per the germline V gene, CDR1 is LNHDA and CDR2 is SQIVND (reference sequence). V lost 7 bases, J lost 5 bases, and 15 bases lay in between. CDR3 region: CASKRDSNHEQYF. CDR3 nucleotide sequence: TGTGCCAGTAAGCGGGACAGCAACCACGAGCAGTACTTC.

This clonotype has only one observation. CDR3 loop: CASSLYRTKTYEQYF. CDR3 in DNA: TGTGCCAGCAGTTTATACAGGACAAAGACCTACGAGCAGTACTTC. V and J are TRBV27 and TRBJ2-7; D perhaps matches TRBD1 (5 bases). Germline lookup yields CDR1 MNHEY and CDR2 SMNVEV (reference sequence). V was clipped by 1 base and J by 2 bases, with 12 bases between them. The CDR3 is 15 residues long.

This clonotype was counted at least ten times. The CDR3 nucleotides are TGTGCCAGCAGTGCTGACTACCAAGAGACCCAGTACTTC. Amino acids: CASSADYQETQYF. The J gene is TRBJ2-5, the V gene TRBV2; no firm D call. V was trimmed by 4 bases and J by 0 bases, leaving 6 bases between them. CDR1 and CDR2 from the germline V gene are SNHLY and FYNNEI. This CDR3 has 13 residues.